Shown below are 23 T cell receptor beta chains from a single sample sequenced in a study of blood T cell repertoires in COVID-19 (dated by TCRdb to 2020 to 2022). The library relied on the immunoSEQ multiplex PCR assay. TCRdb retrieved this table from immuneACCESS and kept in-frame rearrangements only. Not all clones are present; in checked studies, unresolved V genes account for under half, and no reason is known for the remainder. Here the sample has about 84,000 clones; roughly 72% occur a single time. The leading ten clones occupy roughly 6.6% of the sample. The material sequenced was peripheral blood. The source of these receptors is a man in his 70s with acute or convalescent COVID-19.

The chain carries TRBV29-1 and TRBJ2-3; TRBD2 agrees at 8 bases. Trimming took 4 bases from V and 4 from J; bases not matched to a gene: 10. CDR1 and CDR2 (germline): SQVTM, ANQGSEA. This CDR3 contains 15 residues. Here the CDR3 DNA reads TGCAGCGTTGTACGTGTAGCGGGGACGCCAGATACGCAGTATTTT. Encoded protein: CSVVRVAGTPDTQYF.

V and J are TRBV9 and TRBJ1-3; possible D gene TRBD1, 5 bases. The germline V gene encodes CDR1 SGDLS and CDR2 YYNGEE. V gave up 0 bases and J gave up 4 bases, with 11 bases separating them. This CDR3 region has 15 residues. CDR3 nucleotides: TGTGCCAGCAGCGTAGAAGGGGCTTGGGGAAACACCATATATTTT. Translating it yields CASSVEGAWGNTIYF.

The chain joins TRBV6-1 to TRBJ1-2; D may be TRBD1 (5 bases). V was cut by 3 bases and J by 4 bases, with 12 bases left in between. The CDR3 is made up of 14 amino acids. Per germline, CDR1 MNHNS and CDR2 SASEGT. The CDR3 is CASSEWGGGYGYTF. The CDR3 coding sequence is TGTGCCAGCAGTGAGTGGGGGGGAGGCTATGGCTACACCTTC.

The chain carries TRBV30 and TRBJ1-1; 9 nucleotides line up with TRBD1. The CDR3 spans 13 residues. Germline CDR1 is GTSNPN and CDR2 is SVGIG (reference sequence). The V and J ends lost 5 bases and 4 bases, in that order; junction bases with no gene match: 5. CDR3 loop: CAWAGQGSTEAFF. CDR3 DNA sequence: TGTGCCTGGGCGGGACAGGGAAGCACTGAAGCTTTCTTT. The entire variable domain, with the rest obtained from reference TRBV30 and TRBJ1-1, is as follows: SQTIHQWPATLVQPVGSPLSLECTVEGTSNPNLYWYRQAAGRGLQLLFYSVGIGQISSEVPQNLSASRPQDRQFILSSKKLLLSDSGFYLCAWAGQGSTEAFFGQGTRLTVV.

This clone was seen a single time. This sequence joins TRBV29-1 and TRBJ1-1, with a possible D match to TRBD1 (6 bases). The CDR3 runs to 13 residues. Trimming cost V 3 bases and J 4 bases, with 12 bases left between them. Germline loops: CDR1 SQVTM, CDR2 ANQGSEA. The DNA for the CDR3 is TGCAGCGTTGAGGACAGTACGGTCACTGAAGCTTTCTTT. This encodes CSVEDSTVTEAFF.

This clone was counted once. This CDR3 is CASSAGGSYNEQFF. CDR3 DNA: TGTGCCAGCTCAGCCGGGGGGTCCTACAATGAGCAGTTCTTC. The chain carries TRBV18 and TRBJ2-1; 7 bases agree with TRBD2. V lost 5 bases, J lost 1 base, and 2 bases stayed unmatched. The CDR3 sequence is 14 residues long. Germline CDR1 and CDR2: KGHSH and LQKENI.

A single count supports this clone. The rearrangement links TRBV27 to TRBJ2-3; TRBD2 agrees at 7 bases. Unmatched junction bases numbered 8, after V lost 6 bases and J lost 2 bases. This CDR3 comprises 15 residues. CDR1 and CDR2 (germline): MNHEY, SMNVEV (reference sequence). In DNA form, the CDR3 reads TGTGCCAGCAGCCCGGGGGGACTACCCACAGATACGCAGTATTTT. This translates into CASSPGGLPTDTQYF.

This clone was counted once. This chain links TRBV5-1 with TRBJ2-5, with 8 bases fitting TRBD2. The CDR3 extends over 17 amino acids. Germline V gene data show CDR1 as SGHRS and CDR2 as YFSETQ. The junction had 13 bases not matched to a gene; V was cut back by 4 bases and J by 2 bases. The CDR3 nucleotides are TGCGCCAGCAGCCCCCCGATTAGCGGGGCGATACAAGAGACCCAGTACTTC. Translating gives CASSPPISGAIQETQYF.

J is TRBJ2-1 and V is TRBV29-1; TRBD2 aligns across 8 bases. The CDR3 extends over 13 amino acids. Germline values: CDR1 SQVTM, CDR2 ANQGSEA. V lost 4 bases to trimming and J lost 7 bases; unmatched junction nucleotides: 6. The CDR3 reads CSVVTAGGNEQFF. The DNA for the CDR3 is TGCAGCGTTGTCACGGCGGGGGGAAATGAGCAGTTCTTC.

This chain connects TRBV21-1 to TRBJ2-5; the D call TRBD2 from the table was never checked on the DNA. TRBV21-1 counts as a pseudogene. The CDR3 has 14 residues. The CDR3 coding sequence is TGTGCCAGCAGCAAGCGAGCACTGCAAGAGACCCAGTACTTC. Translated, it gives CASSKRALQETQYF.

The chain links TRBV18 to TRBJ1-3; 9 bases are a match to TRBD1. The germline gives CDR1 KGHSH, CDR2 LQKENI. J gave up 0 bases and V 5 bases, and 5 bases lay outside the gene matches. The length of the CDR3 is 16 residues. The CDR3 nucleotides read TGTGCCAGCTCATCAGACAGGGGGAGCTCTGGAAACACCATATATTTT. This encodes CASSSDRGSSGNTIYF. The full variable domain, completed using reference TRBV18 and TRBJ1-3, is NAGVMQNPRHLVRRRGQEARLRCSPMKGHSHVYWYRQLPEEGLKFMVYLQKENIIDESGMPKERFSAEFPKEGPSILRIQQVVRGDSAAYFCASSSDRGSSGNTIYFGEGSWLTVV.

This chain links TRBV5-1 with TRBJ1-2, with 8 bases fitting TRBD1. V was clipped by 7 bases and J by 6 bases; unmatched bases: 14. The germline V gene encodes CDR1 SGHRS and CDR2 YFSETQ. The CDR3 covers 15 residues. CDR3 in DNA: TGCGCCAGCGGGGGGGAGACAGGGGTCAGACATGGCTACACCTTC. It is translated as CASGGETGVRHGYTF.

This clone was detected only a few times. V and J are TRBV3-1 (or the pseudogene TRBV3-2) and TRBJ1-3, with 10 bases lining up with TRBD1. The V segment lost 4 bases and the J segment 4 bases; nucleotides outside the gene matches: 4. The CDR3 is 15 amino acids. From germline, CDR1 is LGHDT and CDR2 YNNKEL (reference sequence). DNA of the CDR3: TGTGCCAGCAGCCCGACAGGGGGCCAGGGAAACACCATATATTTT. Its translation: CASSPTGGQGNTIYF.

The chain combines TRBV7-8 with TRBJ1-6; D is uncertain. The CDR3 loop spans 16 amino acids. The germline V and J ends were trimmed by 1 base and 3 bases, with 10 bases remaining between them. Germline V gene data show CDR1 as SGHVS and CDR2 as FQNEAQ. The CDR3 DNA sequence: TGTGCCAGCAGCTTAGACAGTCTTAGCTATAATTCACCCCTCCACTTT. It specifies CASSLDSLSYNSPLHF. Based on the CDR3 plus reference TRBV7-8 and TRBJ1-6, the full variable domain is GAGVSQSPRYKVAKRGQDVALRCDPISGHVSLFWYQQALGQGPEFLTYFQNEAQLDKSGLPSDRFFAERPEGSVSTLKIQRTQQEDSAVYLCASSLDSLSYNSPLHFGNGTRLTVT.

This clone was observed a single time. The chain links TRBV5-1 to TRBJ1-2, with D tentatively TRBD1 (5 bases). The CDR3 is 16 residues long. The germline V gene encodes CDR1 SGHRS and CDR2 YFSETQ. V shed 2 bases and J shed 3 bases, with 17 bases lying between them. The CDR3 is CASSFGRASLYYGYTF. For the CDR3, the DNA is TGCGCCAGCAGCTTCGGCAGGGCAAGTCTTTACTATGGCTACACCTTC.

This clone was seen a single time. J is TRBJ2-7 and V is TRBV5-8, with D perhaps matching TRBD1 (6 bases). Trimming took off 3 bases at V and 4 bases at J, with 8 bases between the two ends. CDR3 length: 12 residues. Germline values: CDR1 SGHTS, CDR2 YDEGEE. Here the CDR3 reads CASSSDSYEQYV. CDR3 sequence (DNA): TGTGCCAGCAGCTCGGACAGTTACGAGCAGTACGTC.

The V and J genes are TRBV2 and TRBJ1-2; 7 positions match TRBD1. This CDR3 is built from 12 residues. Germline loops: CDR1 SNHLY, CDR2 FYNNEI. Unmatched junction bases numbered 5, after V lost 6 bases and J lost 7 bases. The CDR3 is CASRADRAGYTF. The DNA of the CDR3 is TGTGCCAGCAGAGCCGACAGGGCTGGCTACACCTTC.

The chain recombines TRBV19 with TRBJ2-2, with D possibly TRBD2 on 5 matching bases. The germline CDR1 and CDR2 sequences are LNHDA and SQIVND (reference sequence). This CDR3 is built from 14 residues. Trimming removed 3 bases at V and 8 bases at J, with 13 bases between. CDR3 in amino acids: CASSITRAGGELFF. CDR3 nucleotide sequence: TGTGCCAGTAGTATCACTAGGGCAGGAGGGGAGCTGTTTTTT.

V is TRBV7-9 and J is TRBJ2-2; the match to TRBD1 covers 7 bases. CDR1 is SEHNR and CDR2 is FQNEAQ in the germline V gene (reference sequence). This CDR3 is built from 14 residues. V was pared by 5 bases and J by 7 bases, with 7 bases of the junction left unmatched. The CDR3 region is CASSPQGGYGELFF. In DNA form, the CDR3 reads TGTGCCAGCAGCCCCCAAGGGGGCTACGGGGAGCTGTTTTTT.

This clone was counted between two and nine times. The CDR3 loop is CASSLGGSSSYNEQFF. The CDR3 bases are TGCGCCAGCAGCTTGGGAGGGTCAAGCTCCTACAATGAGCAGTTCTTC. The gene calls are TRBV5-1 and TRBJ2-1; D may be TRBD2 (5 bases). The germline V gene has CDR1 SGHRS and CDR2 YFSETQ. V gave up 0 bases and J gave up 0 bases, with 10 bases separating them. The CDR3 is made up of 16 amino acids.

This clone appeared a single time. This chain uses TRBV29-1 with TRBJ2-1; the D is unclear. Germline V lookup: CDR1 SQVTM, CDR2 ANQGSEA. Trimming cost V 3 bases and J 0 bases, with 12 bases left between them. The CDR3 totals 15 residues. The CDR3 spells CSVESGQASYNEQFF. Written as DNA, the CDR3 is TGCAGCGTTGAGTCTGGGCAGGCCTCCTACAATGAGCAGTTCTTC.

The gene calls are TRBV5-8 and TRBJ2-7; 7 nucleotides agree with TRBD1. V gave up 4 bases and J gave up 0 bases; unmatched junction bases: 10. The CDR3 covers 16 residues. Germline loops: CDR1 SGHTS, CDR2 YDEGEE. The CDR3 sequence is CASSPKDRRSSYEQYV. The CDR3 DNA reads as TGTGCCAGCAGCCCGAAGGACAGGCGGAGCTCCTACGAGCAGTACGTC.

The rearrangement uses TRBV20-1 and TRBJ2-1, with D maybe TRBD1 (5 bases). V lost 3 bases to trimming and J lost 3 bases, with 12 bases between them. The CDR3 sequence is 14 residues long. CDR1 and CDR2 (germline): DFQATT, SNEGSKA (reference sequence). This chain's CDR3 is CSASGAHNYNEQFF. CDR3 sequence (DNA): TGCAGTGCTAGTGGGGCACACAACTACAATGAGCAGTTCTTC.